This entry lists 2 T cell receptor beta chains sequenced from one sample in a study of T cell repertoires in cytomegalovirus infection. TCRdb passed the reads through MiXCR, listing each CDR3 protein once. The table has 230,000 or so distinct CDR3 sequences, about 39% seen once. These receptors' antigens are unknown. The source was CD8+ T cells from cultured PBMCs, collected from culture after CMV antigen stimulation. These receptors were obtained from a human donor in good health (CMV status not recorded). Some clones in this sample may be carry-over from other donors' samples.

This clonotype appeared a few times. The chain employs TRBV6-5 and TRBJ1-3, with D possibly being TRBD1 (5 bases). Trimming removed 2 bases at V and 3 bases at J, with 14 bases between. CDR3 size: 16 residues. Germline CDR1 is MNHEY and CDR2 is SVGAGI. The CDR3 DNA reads TGTGCCAGCAGTTACAATGGGGGGTTAGGTGGAAACACCATATATTTT. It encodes CASSYNGGLGGNTIYF.

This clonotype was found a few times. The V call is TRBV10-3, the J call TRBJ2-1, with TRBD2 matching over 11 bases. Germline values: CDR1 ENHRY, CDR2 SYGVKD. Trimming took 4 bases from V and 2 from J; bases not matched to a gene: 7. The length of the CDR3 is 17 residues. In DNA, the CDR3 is TGTGCCATCAGTGGAGAGAGTAGCGGGAGGGCCTACAATGAGCAGTTCTTC. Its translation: CAISGESSGRAYNEQFF.